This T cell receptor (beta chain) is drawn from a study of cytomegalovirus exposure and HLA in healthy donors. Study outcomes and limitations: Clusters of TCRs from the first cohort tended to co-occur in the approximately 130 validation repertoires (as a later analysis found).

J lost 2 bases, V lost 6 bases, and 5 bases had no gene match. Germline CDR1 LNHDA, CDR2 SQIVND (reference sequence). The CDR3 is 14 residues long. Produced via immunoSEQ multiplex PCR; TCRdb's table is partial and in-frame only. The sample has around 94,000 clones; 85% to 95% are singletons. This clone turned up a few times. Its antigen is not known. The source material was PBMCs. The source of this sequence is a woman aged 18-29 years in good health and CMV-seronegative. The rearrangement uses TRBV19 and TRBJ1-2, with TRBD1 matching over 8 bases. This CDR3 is CASRGTGRNYGYTF. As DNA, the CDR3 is TGTGCCAGTAGAGGGACAGGCCGGAACTATGGCTACACCTTC.